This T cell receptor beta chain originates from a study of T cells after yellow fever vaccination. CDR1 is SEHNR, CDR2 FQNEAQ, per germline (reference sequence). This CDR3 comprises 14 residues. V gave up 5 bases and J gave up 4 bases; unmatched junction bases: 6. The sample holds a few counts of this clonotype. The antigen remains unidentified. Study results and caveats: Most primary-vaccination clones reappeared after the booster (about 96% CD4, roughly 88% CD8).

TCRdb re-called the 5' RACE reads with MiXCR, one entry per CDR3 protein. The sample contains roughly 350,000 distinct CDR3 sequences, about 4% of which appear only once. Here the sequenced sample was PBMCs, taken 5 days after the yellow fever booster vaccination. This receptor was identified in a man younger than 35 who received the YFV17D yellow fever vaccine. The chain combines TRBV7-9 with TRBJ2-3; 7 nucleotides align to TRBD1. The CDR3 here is CASSPHTGADTQYF. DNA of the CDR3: TGTGCCAGCAGCCCACACACAGGGGCAGATACGCAGTATTTT.